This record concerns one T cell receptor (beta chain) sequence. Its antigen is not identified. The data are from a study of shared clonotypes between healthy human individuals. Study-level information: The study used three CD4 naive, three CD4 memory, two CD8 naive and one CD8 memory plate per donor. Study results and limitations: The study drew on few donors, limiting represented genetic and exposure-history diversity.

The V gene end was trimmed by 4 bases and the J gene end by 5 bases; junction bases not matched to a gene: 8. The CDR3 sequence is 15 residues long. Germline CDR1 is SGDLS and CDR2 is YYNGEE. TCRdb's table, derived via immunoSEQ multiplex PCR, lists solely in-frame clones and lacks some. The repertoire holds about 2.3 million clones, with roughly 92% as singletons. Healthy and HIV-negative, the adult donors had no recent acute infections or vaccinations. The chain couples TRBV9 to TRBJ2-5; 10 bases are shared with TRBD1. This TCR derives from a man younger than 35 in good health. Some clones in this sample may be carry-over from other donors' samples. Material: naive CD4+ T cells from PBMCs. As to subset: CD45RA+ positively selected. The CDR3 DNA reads TGTGCCAGCAGCATTAGCCCGGGACAGGGGGAGACCCAGTACTTC. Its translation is CASSISPGQGETQYF. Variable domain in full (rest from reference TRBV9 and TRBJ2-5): DSGVTQTPKHLITATGQRVTLRCSPRSGDLSVYWYQQSLDQGLQFLIQYYNGEERAKGNILERFSAQQFPDLHSELNLSSLELGDSALYFCASSISPGQGETQYFGPGTRLLVL.